The present entry profiles one TCR beta chain with its context. This clonotype was observed many times. Its target antigen remains unknown. The sample holds no much larger clone one base away, and base qualities are not on file. This record comes from a study of T-cell reconstitution after alpha-beta-depleted transplantation in children (dated by TCRdb to the mid-2010s). About the full investigation: The study quantitatively tracked T-cell immune reconstitution after TCRalphabeta/CD19-depleted allogeneic hematopoietic cell transplantation in children using TCR repertoire profiling. The research as a whole found: Hyperexpanded clone frequencies declined over subsequent months; after one year, T-cell counts and TCRbeta diversity were mostly attributed to newly produced T cells. The apparently early alphabetaT-cell count recovery about two months after transplant was reportedly dependent on only several hundred rapidly expanded clones derived from non-depleted graft cells. In some patients, high TCRbeta diversity at day 60 was attributed to recipient T cells and intrathymic progenitors that had survived conditioning.

The germline V gene encodes CDR1 SGHRS and CDR2 YFSETQ. Counted from cysteine to phenylalanine, this CDR3 has 16 amino acids. Kept here is only the CDR3 DNA, which spans 48 bases and is read in frame from base 1. V has 0 bases trimmed and J has 5 bases trimmed; junction bases matching no gene number 9. The library was obtained by PCR. Sequenced on an Illumina HiSeq 2500. TCR library preparation used molecular barcoding, with unique molecular identifiers applied to normalize quantification of the TCRbeta repertoire. The raw public reads went through TCRdb reprocessing: fastp at Q25, MiXCR clone calling, in-frame beta chains kept. Rows merge per CDR3 protein into single entries with the most common DNA and genes. The sample has about 160,000 distinct CDR3 sequences on record, over 8.5% of them singletons. 13% of the sample belongs to the ten largest clones. In light of the paper, this sample's treatment or condition label describes: allogeneic hematopoietic cell transplantation with graft depleted of TCRalphabeta T cells and CD19 B cells. The transplant recipients were children given TCRalphabeta/CD19-depleted allogeneic hematopoietic cell grafts.

The TCR was taken from a boy younger than 10 with acute myeloid leukemia, due to receive a stem cell transplant. The receptor chain draws on TRBV5-1 and TRBJ2-5; the central 8 bases match TRBD2. The specimen was PBMCs, collected before TCRalphabeta/CD19-depleted stem cell transplant. The DNA sequence reads TGCGCCAGCAGCTTGGGTCTGCGGGGGGCCGGGGAGACCCAGTACTTC. Translated, it gives CASSLGLRGAGETQYF.